The T cell receptor (beta chain) described here comes from a study of identical twins. Study results and limitations: The abundant beta clonotypes from cord blood had fewer insertions, and memory repertoires had none of this.

This clonotype was picked up many times. Its antigen remains unidentified. Germline trimming cut 3 bases from V and 2 bases from J; bases unmatched to any gene: 7. Germline loops: CDR1 MDHEN, CDR2 SYDVKM. The CDR3 loop spans 15 amino acids. With template switching, a universal primer site was added, and the cDNA carried unique molecular identifiers. TCRdb reanalysed the 5' RACE reads using MiXCR and keeps one entry per CDR3 protein. The sample records some 660,000 distinct CDR3 sequences, over 8.5% being singletons. The same data also went into a second study, on yellow fever vaccine responses in identical twins. That work adds: A vaccine T cell response that seemed partly convergent and partly personalized was reported in twins.

V is TRBV28 and J is TRBJ2-7; 7 bases align to TRBD1. This TCR derives from a woman aged 18 to 35 in good health. The sequenced sample was PBMCs. In nucleotides, the CDR3 is TGTGCCAGCAGTTTCAGGGGGAGATCTGCCTACGAGCAGTACTTC. Protein product: CASSFRGRSAYEQYF.